This T cell receptor (beta chain) stems from a study of blood T cells in healthy people across ages. Study-level findings and limits: Long-lived donors exceeded aged donors in naive CD4+ cells and diversity.

With a J-beta primer mix and a sample-barcoded 5' primer, a second PCR ran roughly 6 to 12 cycles. TCRdb called the 5' RACE reads again in MiXCR, with one record for every CDR3 protein. The sample contains approximately 940,000 distinct CDR3 sequences, 48% of which appear only once. Comment on this clonotype: As yet, its antigen is unknown.

The germline V and J ends were trimmed by 3 bases and 4 bases, with 12 bases remaining between them. The CDR3 runs to 14 residues. Germline CDR1 reads MGHDK; CDR2 reads SYGVNS. The rearrangement uses TRBV25-1 and TRBJ1-1, with D unclear. The material sequenced was blood. The origin of this receptor is a young man in good health. For the CDR3, the DNA is TGTGCCAGCAGTGACACTGGCCGGGCCACTGAAGCTTTCTTT. Translated: CASSDTGRATEAFF.